A selection of T cell receptor beta chains follows, all from one sample in a study of metastatic and nonmetastatic thyroid tumors. TCRdb reanalyzed the PCR reads with MiXCR. This table holds about 12,000 clones, around 30% found once. Sequenced material: tumor tissue. The source of these receptors is a female donor with papillary thyroid cancer or a benign thyroid nodule (not recorded which). Some clones in this sample may be carry-over from other donors' samples. The CDR3 runs from the conserved cysteine through the conserved F or W. The D gene is left open where the match is weak. Only some rows state a clone size, as once, few, many or a class for expanded clones.

>-|TRBV5-6|-|TRBJ2-6
TGTGCCAGCAGCCGATGGACGGCTGGGGCCAACGTCCTGACTTTC
CASSRWTAGANVLTF
>medium-sized|TRBV7-2|-|TRBJ1-6
TGTGCCAGCAGCTTAGAGTATCACACTGATTCACCCCTCCACTTT
CASSLEYHTDSPLHF
>medium-sized|TRBV11-3|-|TRBJ2-1
TGTGCCAGCAGCCTGGTAGCGGCAAACAATGAGCAGTTCTTC
CASSLVAANNEQFF
>-|TRBV20-1|TRBD2|TRBJ2-7
TGCAGTGCTTCGCGAGGAACTAGCGGGGGCGAGAAGTACTTC
CSASRGTSGGEKYF
>once|TRBV30|-|TRBJ2-7
TGTGCCTGCAGGACAGAGAGCTCCTACGAGCAGTACTTC
CACRTESSYEQYF
>-|TRBV5-6|-|TRBJ2-1
TGTGCCAGCAGCCTTCCCCACGTTAGCCCCACTTGGGGCAATGAGCAGTTCTTC
CASSLPHVSPTWGNEQFF
>medium-sized|TRBV3-1|-|TRBJ2-1
TGTGCCAGCAGCCAAGACAACGGGAATGGTGAGCAGTTCTTC
CASSQDNGNGEQFF
>many|TRBV9|-|TRBJ2-5
TGTGCCAGCAGCGTAGTTGAAGGAGGGGGTGAGACCCAGTACTTC
CASSVVEGGGETQYF
>-|TRBV6-2/TRBV6-3|-|TRBJ2-1
TGTGCCAGCAGTTATATCGAGCGGCACTACAATGAGCAGTTCTTC
CASSYIERHYNEQFF
>many|TRBV10-3|-|TRBJ1-2
TGTGCCATCAGTGGCGAGGGGGGGTTTGGCTACACCTTC
CAISGEGGFGYTF
>once|TRBV7-2|TRBD2|TRBJ2-7
TGTGCCAGCAGCTTTACTAGCGGCCCCTACGAGCAGTACTTC
CASSFTSGPYEQYF
>few|TRBV12-5|-|TRBJ1-4
TGTGCTAGTGGACGGTACCTCGGGGTAAAACTGTTTTTT
CASGRYLGVKLFF
>-|TRBV7-2|TRBD2|TRBJ2-7
TGTGCCAGCAGCCCCCGATATAGCGGGGACGAGCAGTACTTC
CASSPRYSGDEQYF
>many|TRBV25-1|-|TRBJ1-6
TGTGCCAGCAGTGAGTACAGGTGGAATTCGCCCCTCCACTTT
CASSEYRWNSPLHF
>-|TRBV6-1|-|TRBJ2-3
TGTGCCAGCACCCCCCCGTGGAGGTTGACAGATACGCAGTATTTC
CASTPPWRLTDTQYF
>-|TRBV6-2/TRBV6-3|TRBD1|TRBJ2-5
TGTGCCAGCAGTTACCGGGACAGACAAGAGACCCAGTACTTC
CASSYRDRQETQYF
>medium-sized|TRBV6-1|TRBD1|TRBJ2-7
TGTGCCAGCAGGGATGGGACAGGGGGACCCTACGAGCAGTACTTC
CASRDGTGGPYEQYF
>many|TRBV7-9|-|TRBJ1-2
TGTGCCAGCAGGCGGACGGACAACTATGGCTACACCTTC
CASRRTDNYGYTF
>-|TRBV20-1|TRBD2|TRBJ2-7
TGCAGTGCTCTACTTAGCGGGAGGACCCTAGGCGAGCAGTACTTC
CSALLSGRTLGEQYF
>medium-sized|TRBV3-1|-|TRBJ1-4
TGTGCCAGCAGCCAAATGCAAGCGCGGGAAAAACTGTTTTTT
CASSQMQAREKLFF
>-|TRBV28|TRBD1|TRBJ2-1
TGTGCCAGCAGTTTTGACGACAGGGGCAATGAGCAGTTCTTC
CASSFDDRGNEQFF
>medium-sized|TRBV6-1|TRBD1|TRBJ1-3
TGTGCCAGCAGCCTTGGGACAGGCCGGCAAAACACCATATATTTT
CASSLGTGRQNTIYF
>-|TRBV5-1|-|TRBJ1-1
TGCGCCAGCAGCCCCCTCGTGGGTGGCGACACTGAAGCTTTCTTT
CASSPLVGGDTEAFF
>-|TRBV24-1|-|TRBJ2-5
TGTGCCACCAGTGACCGCGGGTATTTAAGGGAGACCCAGTACTTC
CATSDRGYLRETQYF
>-|TRBV28|TRBD1|TRBJ2-7
TGTGCCAGCAGCTCCATATTAACAGGGGGTTTCTCCTACGAGCAGTACTTC
CASSSILTGGFSYEQYF
>few|TRBV11-3|-|TRBJ2-3
TGTGCCAGCAGCCCCAGACCATGGAGGGGGGATACGCAGTATTTT
CASSPRPWRGDTQYF
>-|TRBV18|-|TRBJ1-1
TGTGCCAGCTCACAATCTAATGGGGTTGGCACTGAAGCTTTCTTT
CASSQSNGVGTEAFF
>-|TRBV30|-|TRBJ1-3
TGTGCCTTGACGTCCGGTGGGCTGGGCACCATATATTTT
CALTSGGLGTIYF
>-|TRBV6-2/TRBV6-3|TRBD1|TRBJ1-6
TGTGCCAGCAGTTACGGGACAGGAGGGTCACCCCTCCACTTT
CASSYGTGGSPLHF